The 28 T cell receptor beta chains in this list originate from one sample, sequenced in a study of CD8+CD57+ T cells in acquired aplastic anemia. Profiling that covered TCR beta VDJ and CDR3 relied on genomic DNA as its template. TCRdb reprocessed the reads with MiXCR, giving one entry per CDR3 protein. This sample has more than 100,000 distinct CDR3 sequences, with more than 35% found just once. The specimen sequenced was sorted CD4+, CD8+, or CD8+CD57+ T cells (not recorded which) from PBMCs. These receptors came from a human donor in good health, serving as a control.

This clonotype was seen ten or more times. V is TRBV7-7 and J is TRBJ2-7; D might be TRBD1 or TRBD2, each matching 5 bases. CDR3 length: 13 amino acids. Germline lookup yields CDR1 SSHAT and CDR2 FNYEAQ (reference sequence). V was shortened by 5 bases and J by 8 bases, with 16 bases between the two germline ends. This CDR3 reads CASSESGTAKQYF. DNA of the CDR3: TGTGCCAGCAGCGAATCCGGGACGGCCAAGCAGTACTTC. Using reference TRBV7-7 and TRBJ2-7 for the parts outside the CDR3, the full variable domain is GAGVSQSPRYKVTKRGQDVTLRCDPISSHATLYWYQQALGQGPEFLTYFNYEAQPDKSGLPSDRFSAERPEGSISTLTIQRTEQRDSAMYRCASSESGTAKQYFGPGTRLTVT.

At least ten counts were recorded for this clonotype. V usage is TRBV5-1 and J usage is TRBJ1-2, with D perhaps matching TRBD1 (6 bases). The CDR3 loop spans 18 amino acids. Trimming removed 1 base from V and 5 bases from J, with 24 bases in between. Germline V CDR1 and CDR2: SGHRS, YFSETQ. CDR3 loop: CASSLSPGRLTGFYGYTF. The CDR3 DNA reads as TGCGCCAGCAGCTTGTCGCCAGGCAGATTGACAGGATTTTATGGCTACACCTTC.

This clonotype was counted once. V usage is TRBV5-1 and J usage is TRBJ2-7; a weak D match, TRBD2 (6 bases). The length of the CDR3 is 14 residues. Trimming shortened V by 0 bases and J by 6 bases, and 13 bases separated the two germline ends. From germline, CDR1 is SGHRS and CDR2 YFSETQ. The CDR3 reads CASSLGGGVGEQYF. The CDR3 DNA reads TGCGCCAGCAGCTTGGGGGGCGGGGTTGGCGAGCAGTACTTC. Based on the CDR3 plus reference TRBV5-1 and TRBJ2-7, the full variable domain is KAGVTQTPRYLIKTRGQQVTLSCSPISGHRSVSWYQQTPGQGLQFLFEYFSETQRNKGNFPGRFSGRQFSNSRSEMNVSTLELGDSALYLCASSLGGGVGEQYFGPGTRLTVT.

This clonotype was detected many times. This chain connects TRBV3-1 to TRBJ1-2, with D tentatively TRBD1 (6 bases). Germline V gives CDR1 LGHDT, CDR2 YNNKEL (reference sequence). V lost 0 bases, J lost 4 bases, and 12 bases lay in between. This CDR3 is 15 amino acids long. The CDR3 reads CASSQDLNRAYGYTF. CDR3 nucleotides: TGTGCCAGCAGCCAAGATTTAAACAGGGCCTATGGCTACACCTTC.

This clonotype was observed many times. The chain employs TRBV5-1 and TRBJ2-7; D possibly corresponds to TRBD2 (5 bases). In germline, CDR1 is SGHRS, CDR2 YFSETQ. Trimming took 4 bases from V and 2 from J, leaving 16 bases between them. The CDR3 runs 15 residues. CDR3 DNA sequence: TGCGCCAGCAGCCCTAAGGACTCTTCTCCCTACGAGCAGTACTTC. Residues: CASSPKDSSPYEQYF.

The genes are TRBV20-1 and TRBJ1-2; tentatively, D is TRBD1 (5 bases). The V gene lost 6 bases and the J gene lost 8 bases, with 19 bases spanning the gap. The CDR3 is 13 residues long. Germline V CDR1 and CDR2: DFQATT, SNEGSKA (reference sequence). The CDR3 bases are TGCAGTGCAACTCCTAGCGGGGCGTTGGGCTACACCTTC. It encodes CSATPSGALGYTF.

About this clonotype itself: A read error is possible here, since a much larger clone lies one base away. The rearrangement joins TRBV20-1 to TRBJ1-1; the D gene is possibly TRBD1 (5 bases). The germline V gene encodes CDR1 DFQATT and CDR2 SNEGSKA (reference sequence). The CDR3 has 14 amino acids. V gave up 5 bases and J gave up 3 bases, with 16 bases separating them. Here the CDR3 reads CSAQRGPKDTEAFF. CDR3 DNA: TGCAGTGCTCAGAGGGGCCCAAAAGACACTGAAGCTTTCTTT.

The chain is built from TRBV7-2 and TRBJ2-5; the match to TRBD2 covers 10 bases. This CDR3 has 15 residues. The ends lost 2 bases at V and 4 bases at J; junction bases unmatched: 4. Germline V gene sequence: CDR1 SGHTA, CDR2 FQGNSA. In DNA form, the CDR3 reads TGTGCCAGCAGCTTACAAGCGGGGGGGCGAGAGACCCAGTACTTC. Translation gives CASSLQAGGRETQYF.

In its sample, this clonotype was seen many times. The chain uses TRBV12-3 or TRBV12-4 and TRBJ1-5, with a tentative D call TRBD1 (5 bases). The CDR3 has 13 residues. Trimming left V 8 bases short and J 9 bases short, with 17 bases between. In nucleotides, the CDR3 is TGTGCCAGCCAGTGGGACGCCAGGAGGCCCCAGCATTTT. Translation: CASQWDARRPQHF.

J is TRBJ2-2 and V is TRBV11-3, with 7 bases aligning to TRBD2. This CDR3 is built from 15 residues. The germline CDR1 and CDR2 sequences are SGHNT and YENEEA. V gave up 2 bases and J gave up 1 base; unmatched junction bases: 1. CDR3 loop: CASSLRGVNTGELFF. Written as DNA, the CDR3 is TGTGCCAGCAGCTTACGGGGGGTGAACACCGGGGAGCTGTTTTTT.

At least ten counts were recorded for this clonotype. The rearrangement links TRBV4-2 to TRBJ2-5, with D possibly being TRBD2 (5 bases). Trimming pared 1 base from V and 7 bases from J, leaving 13 bases between. Germline-derived CDR1 and CDR2 are LGHNA and YNFKEQ. The CDR3 is made up of 14 amino acids. The CDR3 DNA follows: TGTGCCAGCAGCCAAGTAGAAGCGGACGGGACCCAGTACTTC. It codes for CASSQVEADGTQYF.

This clonotype was counted only a few times. The rearrangement links TRBV15 to TRBJ1-2; 9 nucleotides align to TRBD1. V was clipped by 3 bases and J by 3 bases; unmatched bases: 11. CDR1 LNHNV and CDR2 YYDKDF come from the germline V gene (reference sequence). This CDR3 has 17 residues. The CDR3 DNA reads as TGTGCCACCAGCAGGTACAGGGGGCCCTCGGTAGACTATGGCTACACCTTC. Its translation: CATSRYRGPSVDYGYTF.

This clonotype was observed many times. This sequence joins TRBV20-1 and TRBJ2-5, with TRBD2 matching 12 bases. Germline lookup yields CDR1 DFQATT and CDR2 SNEGSKA (reference sequence). Trimming took 5 bases from V and 2 from J; bases not matched to a gene: 6. The CDR3 sequence is 15 residues long. The CDR3 region has the DNA TGCAGTGCTGTTGGGACTAGCGGGCCGCAAGAGACCCAGTACTTC. Amino acids: CSAVGTSGPQETQYF.

This clonotype was picked up many times. This chain joins TRBV7-2 and TRBJ1-3; D gene unclear. This CDR3 spans 16 amino acids. Germline V gene lookup returns CDR1 SGHTA and CDR2 FQGNSA. Trimming cost V 0 bases and J 0 bases, with 9 bases left between them. The CDR3 DNA is TGTGCCAGCAGCTTAGCCGGAGCCTTCTCTGGAAACACCATATATTTT. Encoded protein: CASSLAGAFSGNTIYF. Together with reference TRBV7-2 and TRBJ1-3, the CDR3 gives the full variable domain: GAGVSQSPSNKVTEKGKDVELRCDPISGHTALYWYRQSLGQGLEFLIYFQGNSAPDKSGLPSDRFSAERTGGSVSTLTIQRTQQEDSAVYLCASSLAGAFSGNTIYFGEGSWLTVV.

The V and J genes are TRBV9 and TRBJ1-2; 10 nucleotides agree with TRBD1. The germline gives CDR1 SGDLS, CDR2 YYNGEE. Trimming at V came to 7 bases and at J to 0 bases, leaving 12 bases not matched to a gene. The CDR3 loop spans 17 amino acids. In nucleotides, the CDR3 is TGTGCCAGCTCAGGGACCGGGACAGGGGTTACTAACTATGGCTACACCTTC. This encodes CASSGTGTGVTNYGYTF.

In its sample, this clonotype was seen once. This rearrangement joins TRBV12-3 or TRBV12-4 to TRBJ1-2; D might be TRBD1 (6 bases). The CDR3 sequence is 14 residues long. V was cut by 6 bases and J by 6 bases, with 17 bases left in between. The CDR3 region has the DNA TGTGCCAGCAGAGTAGGACAGCTGGAAGATGGCTACACCTTC. Translating gives CASRVGQLEDGYTF.

This clonotype was observed a handful of times. The J gene is TRBJ2-5, the V gene TRBV5-6; 7 nucleotides match TRBD2. The CDR3 covers 12 residues. CDR1 SGHDT and CDR2 YYEEEE come from the germline V gene. J lost 7 bases, V lost 0 bases, and 0 bases had no gene match. CDR3 sequence: CASSLAGGTQYF. CDR3 nucleotide sequence: TGTGCCAGCAGCTTGGCGGGGGGGACCCAGTACTTC.

This clonotype was detected a few times. The CDR3 sequence is CASSWRTSGYEQYF. CDR3 coding DNA: TGTGCCAGCAGCTGGAGGACTAGCGGCTACGAGCAGTACTTC. The chain carries TRBV5-5 and TRBJ2-7; TRBD2 agrees at 10 bases. Germline V CDR1 and CDR2: SGHKS, YYEKEE (reference sequence). The CDR3 has 14 residues. Trimming at V came to 3 bases and at J to 3 bases, leaving 3 bases not matched to a gene. The whole variable domain, filled in from reference TRBV5-5 and TRBJ2-7, reads DAGVTQSPTHLIKTRGQQVTLRCSPISGHKSVSWYQQVLGQGPQFIFQYYEKEERGRGNFPDRFSARQFPNYSSELNVNALLLGDSALYLCASSWRTSGYEQYFGPGTRLTVT.

There are many counts of this clonotype. The V gene is TRBV24-1, the J gene TRBJ2-1; D may match TRBD1 or TRBD2 (6 bases each). CDR3 length equals 15 residues. Per the germline V gene, CDR1 is KGHDR and CDR2 is SFDVKD. V was cut by 4 bases and J by 3 bases, with 12 bases left in between. This chain's CDR3 is CATSDPGADYNEQFF. Written as DNA, the CDR3 is TGTGCCACCAGTGACCCGGGGGCGGACTACAATGAGCAGTTCTTC.

V is TRBV29-1 and J is TRBJ1-2, with a possible D match to TRBD1 (6 bases). V lost 3 bases and J 5 bases, leaving 19 bases between the germline ends. The CDR3 is made up of 15 amino acids. In germline, CDR1 is SQVTM, CDR2 ANQGSEA. Here the CDR3 reads CSVDQAKDRSYGYTF. CDR3 nucleotides: TGCAGCGTTGACCAGGCAAAAGACAGGTCATATGGCTACACCTTC.

This clonotype appeared a few times. This chain links TRBV5-6 with TRBJ1-1; the D is unclear. V lost 8 bases, J lost 2 bases, and 10 bases lay in between. Germline CDR1 SGHDT, CDR2 YYEEEE. The CDR3 extends over 12 amino acids. The CDR3 DNA reads as TGTGCCAGTCATAGTATTAACACTGAAGCTTTCTTT. Its translation is CASHSINTEAFF.

The J gene is TRBJ1-6, the V gene TRBV11-1; D is unresolved. Germline lookup yields CDR1 SGHAT and CDR2 FQDESV (reference sequence). Trimming removed 3 bases at V and 4 bases at J, with 10 bases between. This CDR3 is 15 amino acids long. This CDR3 reads CASSFYLQYNSPLHF. The DNA for the CDR3 is TGTGCCAGCAGCTTTTACCTCCAGTATAATTCACCCCTCCACTTT.

CDR3 amino acids: CASIRNRGRGINQPQHF. CDR3 DNA sequence: TGTGCCAGCATTCGTAACAGGGGTAGAGGTATAAATCAGCCCCAGCATTTT. J is TRBJ1-5 and V is TRBV28, with 7 bases matching TRBD1. V dropped 7 bases and J dropped 4; count of bases not matched to a gene: 16. CDR1 and CDR2 from the germline V gene are MDHEN and SYDVKM. The CDR3 covers 17 residues.

On this clonotype: Sequence at one end of the junction differs from germline and may be a read error. J is TRBJ2-7 and V is TRBV19, with TRBD1 matching 7 bases. Germline CDR1 reads LNHDA; CDR2 reads SQIVND (reference sequence). The CDR3 contains 13 residues. CDR3 in DNA: TGCGCCGGTAGTCCAAGACAGGGCGGCGAGCAGTACTTC. Translated, it gives CAGSPRQGGEQYF.

The chain employs TRBV25-1 and TRBJ1-3, with a tentative D call TRBD1 (6 bases). V was pared by 0 bases and J by 4 bases, with 10 bases between. CDR1 and CDR2 from the germline V gene are MGHDK and SYGVNS. This CDR3 has 15 residues. The CDR3 sequence: CASSEYGGLGNTIYF. The CDR3 DNA sequence: TGTGCCAGCAGTGAATACGGGGGCCTAGGAAACACCATATATTTT.

The table lists this clonotype with many counts. The chain combines TRBV5-1 with TRBJ2-5; 11 nucleotides match TRBD2. The CDR3 spans 15 residues. CDR1 and CDR2 from the germline V gene are SGHRS and YFSETQ. Trimming cost V 6 bases and J 5 bases; bases outside gene matches: 9. CDR3 bases: TGCGCCAGCACAGCGGCGACTAGCGGGATTGAGACCCAGTACTTC. It specifies CASTAATSGIETQYF.

This clonotype was seen ten or more times. This sequence joins TRBV19 and TRBJ1-2, with D unclear. Germline lookup yields CDR1 LNHDA and CDR2 SQIVND (reference sequence). Trimming cost V 11 bases and J 5 bases, with 12 bases left between them. The CDR3 contains 11 residues. The CDR3 coding sequence is TGTGCCTCTTCGGGAGGGTATGGCTACACCTTC. Translated: CASSGGYGYTF.

The V call is TRBV9, the J call TRBJ1-1; weak D call: TRBD1 (5 bases). V dropped 2 bases and J dropped 4 bases, with 15 bases sitting between them. The CDR3 is 15 amino acids. Germline values: CDR1 SGDLS, CDR2 YYNGEE. CDR3 sequence: CASSVGAGSGTEAFF. Here the CDR3 DNA reads TGTGCCAGCAGCGTCGGGGCAGGGTCGGGCACTGAAGCTTTCTTT. The entire variable domain, with the rest obtained from reference TRBV9 and TRBJ1-1, is as follows: DSGVTQTPKHLITATGQRVTLRCSPRSGDLSVYWYQQSLDQGLQFLIQYYNGEERAKGNILERFSAQQFPDLHSELNLSSLELGDSALYFCASSVGAGSGTEAFFGQGTRLTVV.